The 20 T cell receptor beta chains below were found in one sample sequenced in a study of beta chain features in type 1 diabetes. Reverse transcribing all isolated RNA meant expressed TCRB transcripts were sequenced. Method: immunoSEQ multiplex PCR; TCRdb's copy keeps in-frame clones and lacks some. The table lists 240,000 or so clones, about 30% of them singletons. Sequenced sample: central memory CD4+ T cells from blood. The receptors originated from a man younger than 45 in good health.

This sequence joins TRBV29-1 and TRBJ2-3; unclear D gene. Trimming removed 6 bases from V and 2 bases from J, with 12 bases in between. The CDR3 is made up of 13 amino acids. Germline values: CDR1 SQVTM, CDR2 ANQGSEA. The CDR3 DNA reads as TGCAGCGTGGCTCACGTTATCACAGATACGCAGTATTTT. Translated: CSVAHVITDTQYF.

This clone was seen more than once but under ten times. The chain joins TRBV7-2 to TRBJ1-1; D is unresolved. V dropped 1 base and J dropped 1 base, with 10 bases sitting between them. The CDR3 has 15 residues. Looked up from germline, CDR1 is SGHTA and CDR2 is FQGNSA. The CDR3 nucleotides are TGTGCCAGCAGCTTAGTTGGCAGGACGAACACTGAAGCTTTCTTT. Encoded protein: CASSLVGRTNTEAFF.

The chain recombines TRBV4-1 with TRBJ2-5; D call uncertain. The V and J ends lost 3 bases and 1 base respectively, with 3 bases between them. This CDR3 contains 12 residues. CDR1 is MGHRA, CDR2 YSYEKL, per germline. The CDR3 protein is CASSHLQETQYF. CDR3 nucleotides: TGCGCCAGCAGCCATCTCCAAGAGACCCAGTACTTC.

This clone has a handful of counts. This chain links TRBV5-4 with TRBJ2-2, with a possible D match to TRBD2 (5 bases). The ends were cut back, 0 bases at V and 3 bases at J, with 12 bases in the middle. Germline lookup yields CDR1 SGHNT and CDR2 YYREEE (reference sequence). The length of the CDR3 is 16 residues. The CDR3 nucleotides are TGTGCCAGCAGCTTGGCCGAGGGTAGGCACACCGGGGAGCTGTTTTTT. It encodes CASSLAEGRHTGELFF.

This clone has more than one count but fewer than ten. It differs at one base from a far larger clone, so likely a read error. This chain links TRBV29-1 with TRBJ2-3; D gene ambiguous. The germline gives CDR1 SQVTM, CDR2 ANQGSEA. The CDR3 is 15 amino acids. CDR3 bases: TGCATCGTTGCCCTTAGGGCTGGGGTGACAGATACGCAGTATTTT. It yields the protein CIVALRAGVTDTQYF.

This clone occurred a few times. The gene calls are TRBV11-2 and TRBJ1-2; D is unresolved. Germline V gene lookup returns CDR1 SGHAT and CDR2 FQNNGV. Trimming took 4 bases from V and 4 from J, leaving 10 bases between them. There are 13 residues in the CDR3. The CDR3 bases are TGTGCCAGCAGCTCCGGGTTCTTCTATGGCTACACCTTC. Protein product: CASSSGFFYGYTF.

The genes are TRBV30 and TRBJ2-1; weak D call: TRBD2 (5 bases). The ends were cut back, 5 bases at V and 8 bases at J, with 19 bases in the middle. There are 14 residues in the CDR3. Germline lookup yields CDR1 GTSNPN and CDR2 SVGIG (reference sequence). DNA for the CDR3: TGTGCCTGGGGGAGACGAGATGTGGGCGATGAGCAGTTCTTC. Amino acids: CAWGRRDVGDEQFF. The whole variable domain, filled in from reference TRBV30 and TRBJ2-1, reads SQTIHQWPATLVQPVGSPLSLECTVEGTSNPNLYWYRQAAGRGLQLLFYSVGIGQISSEVPQNLSASRPQDRQFILSSKKLLLSDSGFYLCAWGRRDVGDEQFFGPGTRLTVL.

CDR3 in amino acids: CSAQSTSGFSSYNEQFF. CDR3 in DNA: TGCAGCGCCCAATCGACTAGCGGGTTTAGCTCCTACAATGAGCAGTTCTTC. The chain uses TRBV29-1 and TRBJ2-1; 10 nucleotides agree with TRBD2. This CDR3 spans 17 amino acids. Germline V gene sequence: CDR1 SQVTM, CDR2 ANQGSEA. The ends lost 7 bases at V and 0 bases at J; junction bases unmatched: 12.

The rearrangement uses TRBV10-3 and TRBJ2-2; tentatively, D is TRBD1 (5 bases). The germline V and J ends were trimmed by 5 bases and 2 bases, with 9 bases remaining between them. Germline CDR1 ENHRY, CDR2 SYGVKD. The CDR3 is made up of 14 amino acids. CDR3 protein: CAISPDSNTGELFF. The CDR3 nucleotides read TGTGCCATCAGTCCAGACAGTAACACCGGGGAGCTGTTTTTT.

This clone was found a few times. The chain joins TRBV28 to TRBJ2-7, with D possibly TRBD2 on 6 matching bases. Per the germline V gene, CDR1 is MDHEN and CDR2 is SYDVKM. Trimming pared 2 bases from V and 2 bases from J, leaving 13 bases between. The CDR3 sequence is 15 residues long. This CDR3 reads CASSLVGRGAYEQYF. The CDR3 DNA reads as TGTGCCAGCAGTTTAGTGGGGCGGGGCGCCTACGAGCAGTACTTC.

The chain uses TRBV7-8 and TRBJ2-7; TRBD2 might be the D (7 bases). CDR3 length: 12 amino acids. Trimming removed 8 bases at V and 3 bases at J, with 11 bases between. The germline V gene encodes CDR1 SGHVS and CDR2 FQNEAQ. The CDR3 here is CASGGGGYEQYF. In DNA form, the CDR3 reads TGTGCCAGCGGCGGGGGCGGCTACGAGCAGTACTTC.

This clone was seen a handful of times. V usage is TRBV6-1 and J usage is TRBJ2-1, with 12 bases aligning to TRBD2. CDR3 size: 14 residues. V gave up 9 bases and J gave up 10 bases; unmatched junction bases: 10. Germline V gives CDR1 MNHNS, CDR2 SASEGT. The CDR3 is CASELGLAGLEQFF. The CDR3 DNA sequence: TGTGCCAGTGAACTGGGACTAGCGGGCCTCGAGCAGTTCTTC.

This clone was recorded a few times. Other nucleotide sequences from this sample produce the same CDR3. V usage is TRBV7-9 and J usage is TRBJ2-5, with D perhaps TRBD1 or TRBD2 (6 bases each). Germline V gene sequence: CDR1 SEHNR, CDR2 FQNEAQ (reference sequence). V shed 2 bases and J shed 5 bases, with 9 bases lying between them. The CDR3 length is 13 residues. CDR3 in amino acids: CASSLMGGETQYF. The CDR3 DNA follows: TGTGCCAGCAGCTTAATGGGGGGCGAGACCCAGTACTTC.

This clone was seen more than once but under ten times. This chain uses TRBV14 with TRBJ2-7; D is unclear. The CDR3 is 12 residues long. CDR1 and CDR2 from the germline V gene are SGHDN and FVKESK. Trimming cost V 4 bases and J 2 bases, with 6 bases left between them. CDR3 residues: CASSLIAYEQYF. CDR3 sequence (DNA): TGTGCCAGCAGCCTGATTGCCTACGAGCAGTACTTC.

As DNA, the CDR3 is TGTGCCAGCAGCTTTAGTGAGGCACTAGCCAAAAACATTCAGTACTTC. Its protein is CASSFSEALAKNIQYF. This sequence joins TRBV7-8 and TRBJ2-4; D not certain. Trimming removed 3 bases from V and 0 bases from J, with 12 bases in between. The germline V gene encodes CDR1 SGHVS and CDR2 FQNEAQ. The CDR3 length is 16 residues.

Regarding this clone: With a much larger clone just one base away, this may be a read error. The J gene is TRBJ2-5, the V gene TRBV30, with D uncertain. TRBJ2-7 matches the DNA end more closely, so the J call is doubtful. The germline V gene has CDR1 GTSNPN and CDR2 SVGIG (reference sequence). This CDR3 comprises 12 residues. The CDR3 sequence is CAWSGGSYEQYF. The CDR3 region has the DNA TGTGCCTGGAGTGGGGGATCCTACGAGCAGTACTTC.

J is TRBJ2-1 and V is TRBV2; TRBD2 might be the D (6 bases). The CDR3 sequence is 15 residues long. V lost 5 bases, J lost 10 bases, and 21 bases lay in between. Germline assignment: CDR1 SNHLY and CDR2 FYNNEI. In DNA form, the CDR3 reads TGTGCCAGCAGTTGGGACTCCAGGAGGGAGGCCGAGCAGTTCTTC. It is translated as CASSWDSRREAEQFF.

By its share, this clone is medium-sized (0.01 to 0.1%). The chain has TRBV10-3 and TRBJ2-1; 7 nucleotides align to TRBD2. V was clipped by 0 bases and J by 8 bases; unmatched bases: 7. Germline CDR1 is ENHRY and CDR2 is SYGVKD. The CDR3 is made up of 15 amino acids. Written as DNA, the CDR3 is TGTGCCATCAGTGAGTCGATGCGGGAGATGCATGAGCAGTTCTTC. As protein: CAISESMREMHEQFF.

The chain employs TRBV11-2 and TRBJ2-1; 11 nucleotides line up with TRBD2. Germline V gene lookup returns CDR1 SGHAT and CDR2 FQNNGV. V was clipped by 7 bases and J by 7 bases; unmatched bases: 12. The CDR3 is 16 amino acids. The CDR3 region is CASTPRLAGSGNEQFF. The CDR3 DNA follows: TGTGCCAGCACCCCTAGACTAGCGGGATCGGGGAATGAGCAGTTCTTC. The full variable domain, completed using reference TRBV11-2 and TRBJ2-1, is EAGVAQSPRYKIIEKRQSVAFWCNPISGHATLYWYQQILGQGPKLLIQFQNNGVVDDSQLPKDRFSAERLKGVDSTLKIQPAKLEDSAVYLCASTPRLAGSGNEQFFGPGTRLTVL.

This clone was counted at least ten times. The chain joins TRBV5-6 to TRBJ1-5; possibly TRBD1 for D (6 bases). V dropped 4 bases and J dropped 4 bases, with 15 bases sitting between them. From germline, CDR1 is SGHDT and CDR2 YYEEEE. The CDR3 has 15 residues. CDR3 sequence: CASSPSGTQNQPQHF. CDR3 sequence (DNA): TGTGCCAGCAGCCCGTCCGGGACACAAAATCAGCCCCAGCATTTT.